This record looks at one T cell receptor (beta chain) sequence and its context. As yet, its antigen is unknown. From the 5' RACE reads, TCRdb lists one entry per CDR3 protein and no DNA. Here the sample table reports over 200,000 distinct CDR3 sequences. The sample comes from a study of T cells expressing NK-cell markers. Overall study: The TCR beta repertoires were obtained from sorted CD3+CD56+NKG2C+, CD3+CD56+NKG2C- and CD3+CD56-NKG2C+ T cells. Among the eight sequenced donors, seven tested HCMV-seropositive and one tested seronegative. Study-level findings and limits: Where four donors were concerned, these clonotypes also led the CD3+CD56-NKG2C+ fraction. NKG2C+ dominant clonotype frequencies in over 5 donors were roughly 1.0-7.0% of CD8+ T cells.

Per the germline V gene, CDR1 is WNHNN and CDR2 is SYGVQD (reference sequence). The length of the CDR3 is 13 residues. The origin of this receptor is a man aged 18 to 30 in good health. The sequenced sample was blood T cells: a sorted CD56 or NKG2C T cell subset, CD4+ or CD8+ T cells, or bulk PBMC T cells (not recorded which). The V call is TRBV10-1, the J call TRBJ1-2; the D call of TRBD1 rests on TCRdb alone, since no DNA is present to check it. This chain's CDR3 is CASSEEGDYGYTF.